The next 2 T cell receptor beta chains were all read from a single sample in a study of regulatory T cells in long-lasting Graves disease. CDR3 regions were amplified by Arm-PCR using iRepertoire HTBI primers to build TCR beta libraries. TCRdb recomputed calls from the multiplex PCR reads with MiXCR, one row per CDR3 protein. The repertoire holds over 200,000 distinct CDR3 sequences, more than 15% seen once, with 12% to 15% in the top ten. Noted time point: newly diagnosed GD, antithyroid drugs for less than 3 months. Following extraction of RNA from PBMCs, that RNA was used to make the TCR library. These data also featured in a second study, about T cells in Graves' hyperthyroidism and ophthalmopathy.

This specimen was peripheral blood mononuclear cells (PBMCs), taken at new diagnosis, from a patient treated with antithyroid drugs. These receptors came from a woman in her twenties or thirties with Graves disease.

In this sample, this clonotype turned up many times. The chain recombines TRBV20-1 with TRBJ1-1, with D possibly TRBD1 on 6 matching bases. CDR1 and CDR2 from the germline V gene are DFQATT and SNEGSKA (reference sequence). The V end was cut by 2 bases, the J end by 1 base, with 11 bases between. The CDR3 loop spans 14 amino acids. CDR3 region: CSARPRGGNTEAFF. DNA of the CDR3: TGCAGTGCTAGACCCCGAGGGGGGAACACTGAAGCTTTCTTT.

About this clonotype itself: A far more abundant clone sits one base away, making this likely a read error. The J gene is TRBJ1-1, the V gene TRBV7-2, with TRBD1 as a possible D gene (6 bases). Germline V gives CDR1 SGHTA, CDR2 FQGNSA. The CDR3 is made up of 16 amino acids. Trimming removed 5 bases from V and 2 bases from J, with 18 bases in between. The DNA for the CDR3 is TGTGCCAGCAGCACCTATCGGGGGCCCAAAAACACTGAAGCTTTCTTT. Translating gives CASSTYRGPKNTEAFF.